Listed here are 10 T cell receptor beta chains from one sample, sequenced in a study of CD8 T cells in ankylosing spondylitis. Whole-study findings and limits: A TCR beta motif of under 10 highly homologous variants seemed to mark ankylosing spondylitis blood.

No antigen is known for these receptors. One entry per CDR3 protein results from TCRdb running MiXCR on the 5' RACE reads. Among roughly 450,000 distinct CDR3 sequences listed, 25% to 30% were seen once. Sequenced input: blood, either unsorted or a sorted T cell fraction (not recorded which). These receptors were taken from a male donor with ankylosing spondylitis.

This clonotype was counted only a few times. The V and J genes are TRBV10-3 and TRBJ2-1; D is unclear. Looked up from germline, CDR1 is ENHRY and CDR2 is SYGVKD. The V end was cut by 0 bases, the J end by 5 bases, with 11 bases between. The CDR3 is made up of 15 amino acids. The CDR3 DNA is TGTGCCATCAGTGAGTCATTCGGTTATAACAATGAGCAGTTCTTC. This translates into CAISESFGYNNEQFF.

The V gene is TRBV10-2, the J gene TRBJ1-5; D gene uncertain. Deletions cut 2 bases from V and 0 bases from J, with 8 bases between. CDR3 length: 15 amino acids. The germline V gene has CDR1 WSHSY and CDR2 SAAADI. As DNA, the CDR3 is TGCGCCAGCAGTGAGGGGCGGAATAGCAATCAGCCCCAGCATTTT. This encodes CASSEGRNSNQPQHF.

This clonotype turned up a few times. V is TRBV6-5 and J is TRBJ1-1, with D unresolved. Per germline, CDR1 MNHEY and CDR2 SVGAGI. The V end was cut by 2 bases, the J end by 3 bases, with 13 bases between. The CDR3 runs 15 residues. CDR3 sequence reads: CASSYLARDYTEAFF. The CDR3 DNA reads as TGTGCCAGCAGTTACCTTGCCCGGGATTACACTGAAGCTTTCTTT.

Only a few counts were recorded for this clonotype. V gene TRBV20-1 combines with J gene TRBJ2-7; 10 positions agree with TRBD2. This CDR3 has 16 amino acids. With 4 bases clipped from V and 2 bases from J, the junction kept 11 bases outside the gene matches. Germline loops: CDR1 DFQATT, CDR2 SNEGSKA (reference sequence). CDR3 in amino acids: CSANLPLAGVAYEQYF. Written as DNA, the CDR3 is TGCAGTGCTAACCTACCCCTAGCGGGAGTCGCCTACGAGCAGTACTTC.

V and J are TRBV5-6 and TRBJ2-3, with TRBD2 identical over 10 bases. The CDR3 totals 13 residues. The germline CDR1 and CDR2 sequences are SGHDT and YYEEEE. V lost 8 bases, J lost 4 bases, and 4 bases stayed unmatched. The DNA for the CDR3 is TGTGCCAGTTTAGCGGGGGGCGCAGATACGCAGTATTTT. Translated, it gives CASLAGGADTQYF.

This CDR3 reads CSARKGSLGGYTF. CDR3 in DNA: TGCAGTGCTAGAAAGGGAAGCCTCGGTGGCTACACCTTC. The chain is built from TRBV20-1 and TRBJ1-2; D is ambiguous. Trimming took off 2 bases at V and 7 bases at J, with 14 bases between the two ends. CDR3 length: 13 residues. Germline CDR1 is DFQATT and CDR2 is SNEGSKA (reference sequence).

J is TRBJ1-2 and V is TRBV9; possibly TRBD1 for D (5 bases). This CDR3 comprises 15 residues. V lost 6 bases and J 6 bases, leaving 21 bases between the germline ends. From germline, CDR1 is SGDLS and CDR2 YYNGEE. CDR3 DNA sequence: TGTGCCAGCAACCCAATCCGGGGGGGGACGAATGGCTACACCTTC. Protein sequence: CASNPIRGGTNGYTF.

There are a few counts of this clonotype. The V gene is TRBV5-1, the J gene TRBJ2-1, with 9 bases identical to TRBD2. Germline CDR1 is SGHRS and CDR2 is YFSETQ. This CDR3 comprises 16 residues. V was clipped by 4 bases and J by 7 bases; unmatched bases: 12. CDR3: CASSPAARGRGNEQFF. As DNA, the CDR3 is TGCGCCAGCAGCCCCGCGGCCCGCGGGAGGGGTAATGAGCAGTTCTTC.

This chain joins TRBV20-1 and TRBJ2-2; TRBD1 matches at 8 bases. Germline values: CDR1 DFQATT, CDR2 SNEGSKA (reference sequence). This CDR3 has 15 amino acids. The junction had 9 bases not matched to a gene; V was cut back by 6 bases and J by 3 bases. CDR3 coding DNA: TGCAGTGCCGGGGGTAGGGACAGGCACACCGGGGAGCTGTTTTTT. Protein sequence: CSAGGRDRHTGELFF.

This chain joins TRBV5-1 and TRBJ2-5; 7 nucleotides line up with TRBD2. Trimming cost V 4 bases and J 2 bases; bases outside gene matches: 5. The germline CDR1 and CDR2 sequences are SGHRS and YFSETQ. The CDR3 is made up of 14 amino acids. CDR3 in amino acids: CASSGAGSQETQYF. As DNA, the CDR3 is TGCGCCAGCAGCGGAGCGGGGAGTCAAGAGACCCAGTACTTC.